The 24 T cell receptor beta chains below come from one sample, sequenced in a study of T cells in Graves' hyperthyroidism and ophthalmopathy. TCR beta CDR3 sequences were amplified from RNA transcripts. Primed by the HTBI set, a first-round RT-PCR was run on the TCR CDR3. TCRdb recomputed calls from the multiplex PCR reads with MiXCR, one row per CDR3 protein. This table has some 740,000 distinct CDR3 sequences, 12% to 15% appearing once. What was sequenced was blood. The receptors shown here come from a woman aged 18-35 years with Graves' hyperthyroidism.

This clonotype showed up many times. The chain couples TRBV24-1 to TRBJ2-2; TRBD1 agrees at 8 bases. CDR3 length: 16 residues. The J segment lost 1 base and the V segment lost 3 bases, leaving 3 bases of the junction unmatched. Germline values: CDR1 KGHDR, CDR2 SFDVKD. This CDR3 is CATSDAGTGNTGELFF. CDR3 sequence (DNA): TGTGCCACCAGTGATGCCGGGACAGGGAACACCGGGGAGCTGTTTTTT.

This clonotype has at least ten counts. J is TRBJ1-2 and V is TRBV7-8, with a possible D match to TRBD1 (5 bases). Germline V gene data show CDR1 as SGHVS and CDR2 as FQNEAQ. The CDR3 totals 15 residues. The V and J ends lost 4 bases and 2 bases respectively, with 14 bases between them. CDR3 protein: CASSSPRQRNYGYTF. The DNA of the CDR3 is TGTGCCAGCAGCTCACCGAGACAGAGAAACTATGGCTACACCTTC.

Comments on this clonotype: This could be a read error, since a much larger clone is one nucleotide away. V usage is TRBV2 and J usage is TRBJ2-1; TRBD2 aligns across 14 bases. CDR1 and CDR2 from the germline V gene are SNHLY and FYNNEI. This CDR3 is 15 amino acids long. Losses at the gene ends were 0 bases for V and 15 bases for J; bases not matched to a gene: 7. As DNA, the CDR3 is TGTGCCAGCAGTGAAGCCCGACTAGCGGGAGGGCCGACGTTCTTC. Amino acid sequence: CASSEARLAGGPTFF.

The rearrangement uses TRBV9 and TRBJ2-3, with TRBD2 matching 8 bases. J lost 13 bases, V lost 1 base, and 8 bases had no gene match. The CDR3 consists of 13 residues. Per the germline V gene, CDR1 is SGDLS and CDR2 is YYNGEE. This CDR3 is CASSVPKSGSEYF. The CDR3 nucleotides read TGTGCCAGCAGCGTACCGAAAAGCGGGAGTGAGTATTTT.

CDR3 DNA: TGTGCCAGTAGTCAAGACAGGGGCCTAACCGGGGAGCTGTTTTTT. It yields the protein CASSQDRGLTGELFF. The V call is TRBV19, the J call TRBJ2-2; 8 nucleotides match TRBD1. Trimming removed 5 bases from V and 5 bases from J; junction bases left unmatched: 7. Germline lookup yields CDR1 LNHDA and CDR2 SQIVND (reference sequence). This CDR3 is built from 15 residues. The whole variable domain, filled in from reference TRBV19 and TRBJ2-2, reads DGGITQSPKYLFRKEGQNVTLSCEQNLNHDAMYWYRQDPGQGLRLIYYSQIVNDFQKGDIAEGYSVSREKKESFPLTVTSAQKNPTAFYLCASSQDRGLTGELFFGEGSRLTVL.

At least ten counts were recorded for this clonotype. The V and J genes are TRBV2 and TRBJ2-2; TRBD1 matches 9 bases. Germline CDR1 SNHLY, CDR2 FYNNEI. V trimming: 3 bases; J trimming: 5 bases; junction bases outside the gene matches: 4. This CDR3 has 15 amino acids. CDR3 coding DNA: TGTGCCAGCAGTGACATGACAGGGGGGACCGGGGAGCTGTTTTTT. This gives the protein CASSDMTGGTGELFF. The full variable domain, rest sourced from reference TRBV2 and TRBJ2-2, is EPEVTQTPSHQVTQMGQEVILRCVPISNHLYFYWYRQILGQKVEFLVSFYNNEISEKSEIFDDQFSVERPDGSNFTLKIRSTKLEDSAMYFCASSDMTGGTGELFFGEGSRLTVL.

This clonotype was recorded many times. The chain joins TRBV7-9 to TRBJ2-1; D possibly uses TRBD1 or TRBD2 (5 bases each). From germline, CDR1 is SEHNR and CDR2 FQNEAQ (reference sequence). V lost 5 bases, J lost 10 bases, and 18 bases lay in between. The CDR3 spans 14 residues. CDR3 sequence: CASSPFHRDAEQFF. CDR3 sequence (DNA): TGTGCCAGCAGCCCCTTCCACCGGGACGCCGAGCAGTTCTTC.

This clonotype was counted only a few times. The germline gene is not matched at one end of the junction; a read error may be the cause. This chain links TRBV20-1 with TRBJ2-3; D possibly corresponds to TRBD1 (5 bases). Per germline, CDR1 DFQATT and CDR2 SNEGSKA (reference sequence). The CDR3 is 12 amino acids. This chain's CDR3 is CSASGSTGTQYF. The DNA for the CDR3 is TGCAGTGCTAGCGGCAGCACAGGTACGCAGTATTTT.

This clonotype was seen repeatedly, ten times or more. CDR3: CAISESAMDQPQHF. CDR3 bases: TGTGCCATCAGTGAGTCGGCCATGGATCAGCCCCAGCATTTT. The chain is built from TRBV10-3 and TRBJ1-5, with D hard to call. V was trimmed by 0 bases and J by 5 bases, leaving 8 bases between them. The CDR3 length is 14 residues. Germline CDR1 is ENHRY and CDR2 is SYGVKD.

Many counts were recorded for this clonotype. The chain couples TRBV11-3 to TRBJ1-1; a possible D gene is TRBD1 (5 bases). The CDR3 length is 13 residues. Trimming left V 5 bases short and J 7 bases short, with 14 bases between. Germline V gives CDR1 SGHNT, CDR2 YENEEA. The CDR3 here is CASSRPPRGEAFF. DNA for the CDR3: TGTGCCAGCAGCCGCCCTCCTAGGGGTGAAGCTTTCTTT. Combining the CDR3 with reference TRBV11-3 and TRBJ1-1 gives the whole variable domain EAGVVQSPRYKIIEKKQPVAFWCNPISGHNTLYWYLQNLGQGPELLIRYENEEAVDDSQLPKDRFSAERLKGVDSTLKIQPAELGDSAVYLCASSRPPRGEAFFGQGTRLTVV.

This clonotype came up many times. The CDR3, as DNA: TGTGCCAGCAGTTACTCATGGGCCAACCAGCCCCAGCATTTT. The encoded protein is CASSYSWANQPQHF. The chain employs TRBV6-2 or TRBV6-3 and TRBJ1-5, with D unclear. The V end lost 0 bases, the J end lost 7 bases, and 10 bases lay between the germline ends. The length of the CDR3 is 14 residues. From germline, CDR1 is MNHEY and CDR2 SVGEGT.

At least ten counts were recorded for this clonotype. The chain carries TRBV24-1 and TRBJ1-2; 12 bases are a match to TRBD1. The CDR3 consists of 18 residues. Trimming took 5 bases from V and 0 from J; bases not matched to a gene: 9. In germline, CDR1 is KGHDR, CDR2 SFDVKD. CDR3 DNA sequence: TGTGCCACCAGTGGACCCGGGACAGGGGGCTTAGCTAACTATGGCTACACCTTC. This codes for CATSGPGTGGLANYGYTF.

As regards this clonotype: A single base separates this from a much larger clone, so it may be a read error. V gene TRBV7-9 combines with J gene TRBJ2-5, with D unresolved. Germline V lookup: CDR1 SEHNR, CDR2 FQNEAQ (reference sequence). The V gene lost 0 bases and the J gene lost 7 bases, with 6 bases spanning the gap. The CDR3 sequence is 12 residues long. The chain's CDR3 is CASSLAAGTQYF. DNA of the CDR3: TGTGCCAGCAGCTTAGCCGCAGGGACCCAGTACTTC.

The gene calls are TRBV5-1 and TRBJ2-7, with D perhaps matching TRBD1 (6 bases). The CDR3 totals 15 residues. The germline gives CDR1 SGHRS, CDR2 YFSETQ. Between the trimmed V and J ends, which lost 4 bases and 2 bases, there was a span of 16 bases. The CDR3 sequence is CASSRTGQLAYEQYF. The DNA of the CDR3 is TGCGCCAGCAGCCGGACGGGACAACTAGCCTACGAGCAGTACTTC.

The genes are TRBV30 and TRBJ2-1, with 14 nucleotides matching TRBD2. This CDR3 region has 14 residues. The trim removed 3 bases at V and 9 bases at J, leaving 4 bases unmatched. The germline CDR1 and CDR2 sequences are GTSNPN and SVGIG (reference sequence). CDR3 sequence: CAWRTSGRAGEQFF. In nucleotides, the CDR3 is TGTGCCTGGAGGACTAGCGGGAGGGCCGGTGAGCAGTTCTTC.

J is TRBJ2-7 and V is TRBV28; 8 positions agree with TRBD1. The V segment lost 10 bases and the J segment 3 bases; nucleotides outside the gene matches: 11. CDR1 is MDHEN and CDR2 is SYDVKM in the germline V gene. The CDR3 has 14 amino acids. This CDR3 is CATNTGGPLYEQYF. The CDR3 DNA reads TGTGCCACCAATACAGGGGGTCCCCTCTACGAGCAGTACTTC.

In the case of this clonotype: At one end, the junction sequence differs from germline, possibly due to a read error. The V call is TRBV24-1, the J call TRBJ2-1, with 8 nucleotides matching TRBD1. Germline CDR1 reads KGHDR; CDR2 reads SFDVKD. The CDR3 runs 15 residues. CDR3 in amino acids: CATSDAGTGNNEQLF. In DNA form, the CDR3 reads TGTGCCACCAGTGATGCCGGGACAGGTAACAATGAGCAGCTCTTC.

In DNA form, the CDR3 reads TGCAGTGCCCCGGGCCCCCATACGATCAATGAGCAGTTCTTC. Encoded protein: CSAPGPHTINEQFF. The chain couples TRBV20-1 to TRBJ2-1, with no clear D. V lost 6 bases, J lost 6 bases, and 18 bases lay in between. CDR1 is DFQATT, CDR2 SNEGSKA, per germline (reference sequence). This CDR3 contains 14 residues.

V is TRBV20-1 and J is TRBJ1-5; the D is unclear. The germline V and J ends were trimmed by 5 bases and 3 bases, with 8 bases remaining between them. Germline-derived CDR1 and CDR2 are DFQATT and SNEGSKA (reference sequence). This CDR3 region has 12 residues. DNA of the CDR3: TGCAGTGCTCGGACGACCAATCAGCCCCAGCATTTT. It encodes CSARTTNQPQHF.

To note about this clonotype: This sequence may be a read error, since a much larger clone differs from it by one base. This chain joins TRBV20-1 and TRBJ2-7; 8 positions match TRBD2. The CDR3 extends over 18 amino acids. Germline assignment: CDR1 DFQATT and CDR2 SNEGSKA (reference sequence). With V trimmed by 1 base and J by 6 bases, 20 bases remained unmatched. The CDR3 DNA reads TGCAGTGCTAGAGTCCAGGGACCGACCCCAGCGGGGGCCAGCGAGCAGTACTTC. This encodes CSARVQGPTPAGASEQYF.

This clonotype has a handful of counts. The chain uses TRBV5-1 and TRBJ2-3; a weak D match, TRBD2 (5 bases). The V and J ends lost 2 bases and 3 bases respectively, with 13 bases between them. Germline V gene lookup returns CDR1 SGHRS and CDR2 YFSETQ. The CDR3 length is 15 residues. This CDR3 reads CASSFRELGTDTQYF. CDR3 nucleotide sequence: TGCGCCAGCAGCTTCCGGGAATTGGGAACAGATACGCAGTATTTT.

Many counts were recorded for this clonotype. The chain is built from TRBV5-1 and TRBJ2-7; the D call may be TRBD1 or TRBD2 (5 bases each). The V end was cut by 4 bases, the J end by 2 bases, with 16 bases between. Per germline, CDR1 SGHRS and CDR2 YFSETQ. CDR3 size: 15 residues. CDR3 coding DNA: TGCGCCAGCAGCCCCGGGGCCCTCCCCACCTACGAGCAGTACTTC. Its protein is CASSPGALPTYEQYF.

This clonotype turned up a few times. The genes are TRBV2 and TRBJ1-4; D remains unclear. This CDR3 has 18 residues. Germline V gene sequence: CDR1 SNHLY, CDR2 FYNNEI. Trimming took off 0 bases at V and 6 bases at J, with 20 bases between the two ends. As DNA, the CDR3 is TGTGCCAGCAGTGAAGCTTGGGGATCCCGCGATCCGGATGAAAAACTGTTTTTT. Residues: CASSEAWGSRDPDEKLFF.

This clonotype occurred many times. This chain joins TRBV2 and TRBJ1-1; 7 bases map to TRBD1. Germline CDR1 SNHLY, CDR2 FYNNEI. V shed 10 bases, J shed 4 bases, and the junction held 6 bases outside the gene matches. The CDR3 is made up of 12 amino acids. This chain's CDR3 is CAIQGETTEAFF. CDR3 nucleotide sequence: TGTGCCATCCAGGGGGAAACCACTGAAGCTTTCTTT.